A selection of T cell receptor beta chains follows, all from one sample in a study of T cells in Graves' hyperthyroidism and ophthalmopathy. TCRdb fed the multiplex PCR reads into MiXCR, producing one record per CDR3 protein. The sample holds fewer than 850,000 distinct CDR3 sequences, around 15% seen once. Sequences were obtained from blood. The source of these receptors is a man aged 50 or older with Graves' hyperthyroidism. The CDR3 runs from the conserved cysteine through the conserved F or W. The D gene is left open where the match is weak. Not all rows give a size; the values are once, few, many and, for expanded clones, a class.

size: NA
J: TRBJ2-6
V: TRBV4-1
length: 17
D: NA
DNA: TGCGCCAGCAGCCAAGAAGCGGAGAGCTCTGGGGCCAACGTCCTGACTTTC
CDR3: CASSQEAESSGANVLTF

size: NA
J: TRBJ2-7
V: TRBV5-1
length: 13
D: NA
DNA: TGCGCCAGCCGACAGGTTAACTCCTACGAGCAGTACTTC
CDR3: CASRQVNSYEQYF

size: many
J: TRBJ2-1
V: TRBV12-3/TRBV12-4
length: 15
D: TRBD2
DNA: TGTGCCAGCAGCCGCCAGCGGGAGGGTTACAATGAGCAGTTCTTC
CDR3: CASSRQREGYNEQFF

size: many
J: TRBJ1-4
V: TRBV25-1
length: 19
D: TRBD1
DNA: TGTGCCAGCAGGCCCGAGGCCGGCAGGGGGAACCCAACTAATGAAAAACTGTTTTTT
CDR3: CASRPEAGRGNPTNEKLFF

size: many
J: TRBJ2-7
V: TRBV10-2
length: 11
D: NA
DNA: TGCGCCAGCAACACGGGGGTCGAGCAGTACTTC
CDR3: CASNTGVEQYF

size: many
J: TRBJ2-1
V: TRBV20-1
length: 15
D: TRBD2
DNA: TGCAGTGCTCCCTTAGCGGGAGGGTCCTACAATGAGCAGTTCTTC
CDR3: CSAPLAGGSYNEQFF

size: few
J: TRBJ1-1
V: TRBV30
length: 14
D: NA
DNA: TGTGCCTGGAGTGGGTTACTAGCGAACACTGAAGCTTTCTTT
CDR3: CAWSGLLANTEAFF

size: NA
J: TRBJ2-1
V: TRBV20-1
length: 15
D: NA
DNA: TGCAGTGCTAGAGTCGACGGGAGCTCCTACAATGAGCAGTTCTTC
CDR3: CSARVDGSSYNEQFF

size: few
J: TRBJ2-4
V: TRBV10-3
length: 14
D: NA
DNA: TGTGCCATCAGTGATTCCAGCCCAGGGTACATTCAGTACTTC
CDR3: CAISDSSPGYIQYF

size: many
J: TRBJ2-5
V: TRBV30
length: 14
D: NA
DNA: TGTGCCTGGGGACTTGGGACCGGACAAGAGACCCAGTACTTC
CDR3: CAWGLGTGQETQYF

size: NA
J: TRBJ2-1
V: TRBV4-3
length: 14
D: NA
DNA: TGCGCCAGCAGCCAGTCGAAAGTTATGAATGAGCAGTTCTTC
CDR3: CASSQSKVMNEQFF

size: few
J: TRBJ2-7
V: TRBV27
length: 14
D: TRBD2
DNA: TGTGCCAGCAGAAATAGCGGGAGGGGATACGAGCAGTACTTC
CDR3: CASRNSGRGYEQYF

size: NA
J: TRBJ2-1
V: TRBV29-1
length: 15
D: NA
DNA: TGCAGCGTTGAACTAACCGACCATATCGACAATGAGCAGTTCTTC
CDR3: CSVELTDHIDNEQFF

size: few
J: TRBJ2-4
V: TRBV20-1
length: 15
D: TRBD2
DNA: TGCAGTGCTAGAGAAAATGGGGGGGGGAAAAACATTCAGTACTTC
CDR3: CSARENGGGKNIQYF

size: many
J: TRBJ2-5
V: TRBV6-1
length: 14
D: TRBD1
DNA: TGTGCCAGCAGCTGGACAGGGCCCCAAGAGACCCAGTACTTC
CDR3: CASSWTGPQETQYF

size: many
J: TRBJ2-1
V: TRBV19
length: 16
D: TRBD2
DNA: TGTGCCAGCTCTGGACTAGCGGGATCCCTCTTCAATGAGCAGTTCTTC
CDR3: CASSGLAGSLFNEQFF

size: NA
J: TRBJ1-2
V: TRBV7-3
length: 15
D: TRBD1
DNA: TGTGCCAGCAGCGAAAGCGGGACAGGGAAATATGGCTACACCTTC
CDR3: CASSESGTGKYGYTF

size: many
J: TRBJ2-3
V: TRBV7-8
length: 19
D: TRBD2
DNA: TGTGCCAGCAGCCAAGACCAAGGGACTAGCGGGAGGGGTACAGATACGCAGTATTTT
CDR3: CASSQDQGTSGRGTDTQYF

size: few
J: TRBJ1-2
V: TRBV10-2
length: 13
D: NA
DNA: TGCGCCAGCGGGCAGCCCGCTAACTATGGCTACACCTTC
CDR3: CASGQPANYGYTF

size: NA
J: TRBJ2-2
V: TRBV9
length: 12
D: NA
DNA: TGTGCCAGCAGCGCCGCACGGGGGGAGCTGTTTTTT
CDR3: CASSAARGELFF

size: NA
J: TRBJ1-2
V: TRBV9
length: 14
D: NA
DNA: TGTGCCAGCAGCGTAGAGGCAGGCCTCTATGGCTACACCTTC
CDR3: CASSVEAGLYGYTF

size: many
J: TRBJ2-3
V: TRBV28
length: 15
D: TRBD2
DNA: TGTGCCACCCAATCCGGACTAGCGGGAGGGGATACGCAGTATTTT
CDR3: CATQSGLAGGDTQYF